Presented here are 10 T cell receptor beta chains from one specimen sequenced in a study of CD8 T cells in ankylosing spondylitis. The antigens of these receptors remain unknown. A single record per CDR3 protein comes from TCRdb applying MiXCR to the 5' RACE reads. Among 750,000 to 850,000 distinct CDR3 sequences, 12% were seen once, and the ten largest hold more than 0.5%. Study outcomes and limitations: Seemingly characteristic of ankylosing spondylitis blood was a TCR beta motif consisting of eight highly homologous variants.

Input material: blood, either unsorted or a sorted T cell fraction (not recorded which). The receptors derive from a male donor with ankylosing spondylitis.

CDR3 nucleotides: TGCAGTGCTAGAGAGGGGGGGTTCTTGGGCTACACCTTC. It encodes CSAREGGFLGYTF. This sequence joins TRBV20-1 and TRBJ1-2, with TRBD1 as a possible D gene (5 bases). The CDR3 is 13 residues long. Germline V gene data show CDR1 as DFQATT and CDR2 as SNEGSKA (reference sequence). V was pared by 0 bases and J by 8 bases, with 13 bases between.

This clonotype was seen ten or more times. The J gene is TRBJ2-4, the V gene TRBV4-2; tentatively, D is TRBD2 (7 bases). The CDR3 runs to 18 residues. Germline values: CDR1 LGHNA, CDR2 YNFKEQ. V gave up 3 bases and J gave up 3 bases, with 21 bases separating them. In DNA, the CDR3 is TGTGCCAGCAGCCAGTACAACGGGGCTAGGGGGGGCAAAAACATTCAGTACTTC. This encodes CASSQYNGARGGKNIQYF.

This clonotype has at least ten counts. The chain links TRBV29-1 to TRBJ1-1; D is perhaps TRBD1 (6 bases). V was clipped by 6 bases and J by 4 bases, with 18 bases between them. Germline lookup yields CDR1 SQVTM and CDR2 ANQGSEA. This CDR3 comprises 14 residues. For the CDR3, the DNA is TGCAGCGTAGCCGGTCGGCAGGGGAGCACTGAAGCTTTCTTT. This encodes CSVAGRQGSTEAFF.

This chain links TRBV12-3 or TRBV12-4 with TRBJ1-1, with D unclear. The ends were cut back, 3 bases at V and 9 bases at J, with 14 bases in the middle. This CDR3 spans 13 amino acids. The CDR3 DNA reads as TGTGCCAGCAGTTTTTCCCAATTGAACAAAGCTTTCTTT. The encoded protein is CASSFSQLNKAFF.

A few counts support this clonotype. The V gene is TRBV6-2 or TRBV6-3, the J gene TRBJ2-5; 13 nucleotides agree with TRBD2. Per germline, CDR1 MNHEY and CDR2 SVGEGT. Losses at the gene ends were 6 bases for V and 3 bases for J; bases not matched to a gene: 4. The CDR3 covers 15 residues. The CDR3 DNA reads TGTGCCAGCAGCGGCGGACTAGCGGGGGAAGAGACCCAGTACTTC. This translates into CASSGGLAGEETQYF.

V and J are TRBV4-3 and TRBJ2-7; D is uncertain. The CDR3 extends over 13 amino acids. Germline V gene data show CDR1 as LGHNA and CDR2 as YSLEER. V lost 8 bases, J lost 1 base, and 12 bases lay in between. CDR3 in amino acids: CASAPGVSYEQYF. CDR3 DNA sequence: TGCGCCAGCGCCCCTGGAGTGTCCTACGAGCAGTACTTC.

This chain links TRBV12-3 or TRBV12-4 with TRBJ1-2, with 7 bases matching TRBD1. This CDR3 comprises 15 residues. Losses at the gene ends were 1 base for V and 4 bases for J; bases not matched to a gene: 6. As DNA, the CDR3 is TGTGCCAGCAGTTTAGGGGACAGATTCTTCTATGGCTACACCTTC. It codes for CASSLGDRFFYGYTF.

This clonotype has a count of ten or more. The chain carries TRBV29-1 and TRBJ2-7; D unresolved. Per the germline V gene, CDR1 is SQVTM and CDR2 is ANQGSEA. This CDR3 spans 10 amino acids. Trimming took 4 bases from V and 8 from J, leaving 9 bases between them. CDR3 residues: CSVVVGKQYF. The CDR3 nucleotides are TGCAGCGTTGTAGTGGGAAAGCAGTACTTC.

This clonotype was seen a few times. The CDR3 DNA is TGTGCCAGCAGCAAAGTGGGCTCACAGGGGTCGGGGCCGGAATCACCCCTCCACTTT. This encodes CASSKVGSQGSGPESPLHF. The chain has TRBV21-1 and TRBJ1-6; the D segment call TRBD1 is taken from the table without a DNA check. TRBV21-1 is a listed pseudogene. The CDR3 is 19 residues long.

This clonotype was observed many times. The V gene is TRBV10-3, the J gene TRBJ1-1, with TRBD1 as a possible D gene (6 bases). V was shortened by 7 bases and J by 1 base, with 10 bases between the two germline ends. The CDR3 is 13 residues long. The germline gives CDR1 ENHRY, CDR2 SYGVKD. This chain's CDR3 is CAITRQENTEAFF. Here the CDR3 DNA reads TGTGCCATCACGCGACAGGAGAACACTGAAGCTTTCTTT.